This TCR beta chain derives from a study of T cells after yellow fever vaccination (dated by TCRdb to between 2019 and 2020). Describing the broader study: Libraries from fractions with low cell numbers were prepared with the SMART-Seq v4 Ultra Low Input RNA kit. To follow T-cell clones before and after both primary and booster YFV17D yellow fever vaccination, bulk TCR alpha and beta repertoires underwent longitudinal sequencing. Two healthy male donors made up the cohort, one aged 18 to 30 years and the other aged 30 to 40 years. Blood samples were taken at several timepoints before and after primary and secondary immunization, and bulk PBMC replicates and cell subsets were isolated. Overall results and qualifications from the work: The secondary T-cell response was found to be weaker but faster than the primary response, with a peak reached on day 5 rather than on day 15. Computational filtering was needed because FACS-sorted repertoires could contain abundant contaminating clonotypes from the bulk population. A small fraction of clonotypes showed up in both the CD4 and CD8 compartments, probably as a result of convergent recombination. Most clones expanded after primary vaccination were re-detected after the booster (just under 97% of CD4 and roughly 87% of CD8), suggesting broad memory maintenance. Because only a couple of donors were included in the study, the extent to which the findings can be generalized is limited.

This clonotype came up a few times. Its binding antigen is unknown. No clone much larger than this one lies a single base away; base qualities are absent. Per the publication, the treatment or condition label means: live attenuated yellow fever vaccine strain. At each blood-draw timepoint, two biological replicates of bulk PBMCs were collected. A standard Ficoll-Paque protocol was used to isolate PBMCs from peripheral blood. RNA was extracted with TriZol from bulk PBMCs, CD4 and CD8 fractions, and dextramer-positive and dextramer-negative fractions. Synthesis of TCR cDNA relied on 5'RACE template switching, a step that introduced a universal primer site along with unique molecular identifiers. Priming for cDNA synthesis came from both the TCR alpha and TCR beta constant segments. Library amplification involved two PCR steps, and the second step added sample barcodes and sequencing adapters. Sequencing of libraries was performed on Illumina HiSeq 2500 (2x100 bp) or NovaSeq (2x150 bp). For the original study's pipeline: MIGEC was used to demultiplex reads and collapse the reads into UMI consensus sequences, and MiXCR was used for V(D)J alignment. Vaccine-responding clonotypes were defined with edgeR using replicate PBMC samples, requiring FDR below 0.01 and a log2 fold change above 5 up to day 15. Bulk clonotypes were assigned CD4 or CD8 identity according to which sequenced CD4 or CD8 repertoire held them at higher abundance. In-frame beta chains were kept once TCRdb had trimmed the public reads at Q25 with fastp and called clones with MiXCR. Records with the same CDR3 protein are collapsed into one entry carrying the most frequent genes and DNA. In this record, the V and J calls reflect TCRdb's handling and not the investigators' own analysis. For this sample the table gives some 560,000 distinct CDR3 sequences, of which roughly 17% were detected only once. The ten largest clones represent 15% to 20% of the sample.

For this chain, trimming is 5 bases at the V end and 3 bases at the J end, and the number of junction bases without a gene match is 3. Inclusive of the bounding cysteine and phenylalanine, the CDR3 is 14 residues long. The kept DNA is CDR3 alone, 42 bases in frame from the first base. According to the germline V gene, CDR1 reads MNHEY and CDR2 reads SVGEGT. The material sequenced was PBMCs, taken about 5 days after the first yellow fever vaccination. This sequence originates from a young man who received the YFV17D yellow fever vaccine. Here the chain combines TRBV6-2 or TRBV6-3 and TRBJ2-1; 8 bases in the junction line up with TRBD1. The nucleotides are TGTGCCAGCAGTAAGGACAGGGTCTACAATGAGCAGTTCTTC. This is translated as CASSKDRVYNEQFF.